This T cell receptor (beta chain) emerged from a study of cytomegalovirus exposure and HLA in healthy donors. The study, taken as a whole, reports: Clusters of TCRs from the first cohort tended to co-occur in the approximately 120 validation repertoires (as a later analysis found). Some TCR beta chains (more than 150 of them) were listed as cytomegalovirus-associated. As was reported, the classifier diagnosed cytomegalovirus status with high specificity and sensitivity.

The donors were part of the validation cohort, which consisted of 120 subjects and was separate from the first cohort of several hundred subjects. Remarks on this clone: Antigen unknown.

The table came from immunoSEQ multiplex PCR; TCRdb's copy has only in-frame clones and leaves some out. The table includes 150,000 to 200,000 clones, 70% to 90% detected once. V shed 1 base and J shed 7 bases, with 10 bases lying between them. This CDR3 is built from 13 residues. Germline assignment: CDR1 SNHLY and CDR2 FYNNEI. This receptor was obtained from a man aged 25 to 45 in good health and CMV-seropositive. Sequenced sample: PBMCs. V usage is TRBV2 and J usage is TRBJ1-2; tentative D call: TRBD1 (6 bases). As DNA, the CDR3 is TGTGCCAGCAGTGAAGAGGGCAGGGGTGGCTACACCTTC. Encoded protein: CASSEEGRGGYTF.